What follows describes a single T cell receptor beta chain. Its target is unknown. CDR3 length: 17 amino acids. V was clipped by 5 bases and J by 0 bases; unmatched bases: 9. The V gene's germline CDR1 is SGHDT and CDR2 YYEEEE. The sample is drawn from a study of cytomegalovirus exposure and HLA in healthy donors. Study-wide points: Within an earlier analysis, most TCR beta V segments proved productive either about 90% or about 30% of the time. In most subjects, TCR beta sequences reportedly gave accurate predictions of HLA-A and HLA-B alleles. Reports credit the classifier with highly specific, highly sensitive diagnosis of cytomegalovirus status. With later analysis, a missense DCLRE1C variant became linked to TCR beta V- and J-gene trimming.

Researchers ran the PCR with 60 Vbeta and 13 Jbeta primers. The repertoire was sequenced with immunoSEQ multiplex PCR; TCRdb's copy has only in-frame clones and lacks some. This sample has 150,000 to 200,000 clones, with 84% found just once. This sequence joins TRBV5-6 and TRBJ2-1, with TRBD2 identical over 9 bases. The sequence was obtained from a man between 18 and 29 years old in good health and CMV-seronegative. The sequenced sample was PBMCs. The CDR3 nucleotides are TGTGCCAGCAGGGATTCTAGCGGGATACGCTCCTACAATGAGCAGTTCTTC. It translates to CASRDSSGIRSYNEQFF.